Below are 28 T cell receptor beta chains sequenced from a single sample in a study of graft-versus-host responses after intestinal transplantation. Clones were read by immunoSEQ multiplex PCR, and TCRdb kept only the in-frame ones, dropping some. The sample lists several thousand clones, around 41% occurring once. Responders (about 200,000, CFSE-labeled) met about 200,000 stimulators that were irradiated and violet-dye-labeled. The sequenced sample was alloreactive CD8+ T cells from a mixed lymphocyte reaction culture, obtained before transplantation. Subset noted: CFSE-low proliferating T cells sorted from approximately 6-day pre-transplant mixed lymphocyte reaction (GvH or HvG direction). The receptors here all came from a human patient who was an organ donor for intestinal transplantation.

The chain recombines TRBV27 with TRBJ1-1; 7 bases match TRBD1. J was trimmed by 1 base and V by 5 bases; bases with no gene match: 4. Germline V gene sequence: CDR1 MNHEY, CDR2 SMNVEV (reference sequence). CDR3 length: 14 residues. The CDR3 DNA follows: TGTGCCAGCAGTATAGACAGGGAGAACACTGAAGCTTTCTTT. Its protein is CASSIDRENTEAFF.

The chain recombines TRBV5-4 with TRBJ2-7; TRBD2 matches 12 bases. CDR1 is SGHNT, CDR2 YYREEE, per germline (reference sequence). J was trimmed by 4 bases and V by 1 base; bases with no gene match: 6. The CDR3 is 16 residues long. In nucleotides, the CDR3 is TGTGCCAGCAGCTTGAAGCGGACTAGCGGGAAGTACGAGCAGTACTTC. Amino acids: CASSLKRTSGKYEQYF.

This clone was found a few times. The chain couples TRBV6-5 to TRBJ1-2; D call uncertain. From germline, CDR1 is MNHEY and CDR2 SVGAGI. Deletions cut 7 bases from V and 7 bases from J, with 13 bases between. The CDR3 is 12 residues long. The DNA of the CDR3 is TGTGCCAGCATCGCGGCTAGGATTGGCTACACCTTC. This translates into CASIAARIGYTF.

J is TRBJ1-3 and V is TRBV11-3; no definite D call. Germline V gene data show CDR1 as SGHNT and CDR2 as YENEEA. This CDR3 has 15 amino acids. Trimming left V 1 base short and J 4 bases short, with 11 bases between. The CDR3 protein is CASSLARGDGNTIYF. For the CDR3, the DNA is TGTGCCAGCAGCTTAGCGCGGGGAGACGGAAACACCATATATTTT. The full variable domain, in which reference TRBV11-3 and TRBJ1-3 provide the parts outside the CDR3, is EAGVVQSPRYKIIEKKQPVAFWCNPISGHNTLYWYLQNLGQGPELLIRYENEEAVDDSQLPKDRFSAERLKGVDSTLKIQPAELGDSAVYLCASSLARGDGNTIYFGEGSWLTVV.

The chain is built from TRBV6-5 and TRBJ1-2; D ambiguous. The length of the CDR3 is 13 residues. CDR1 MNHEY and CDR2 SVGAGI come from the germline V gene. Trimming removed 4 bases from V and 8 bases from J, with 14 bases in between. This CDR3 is CASSSTNVRGYTF. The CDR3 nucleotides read TGTGCCAGCAGTTCCACGAATGTCAGGGGCTACACCTTC.

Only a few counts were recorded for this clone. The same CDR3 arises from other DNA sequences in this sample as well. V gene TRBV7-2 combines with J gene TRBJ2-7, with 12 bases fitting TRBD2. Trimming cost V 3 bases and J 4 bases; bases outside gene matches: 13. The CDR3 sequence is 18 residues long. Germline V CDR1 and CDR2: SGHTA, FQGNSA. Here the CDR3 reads CASSFTTSGRRRAYEQYF. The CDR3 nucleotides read TGTGCCAGCAGCTTTACGACTAGCGGGAGAAGGCGGGCATACGAGCAGTACTTC.

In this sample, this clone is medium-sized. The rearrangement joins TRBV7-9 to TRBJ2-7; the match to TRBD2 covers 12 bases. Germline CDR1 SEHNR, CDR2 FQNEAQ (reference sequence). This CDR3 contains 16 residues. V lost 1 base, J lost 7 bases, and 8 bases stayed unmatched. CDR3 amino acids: CASSLVLAGGKEEQYF. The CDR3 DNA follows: TGTGCCAGCAGCTTAGTCCTAGCGGGAGGGAAGGAAGAGCAGTACTTC.

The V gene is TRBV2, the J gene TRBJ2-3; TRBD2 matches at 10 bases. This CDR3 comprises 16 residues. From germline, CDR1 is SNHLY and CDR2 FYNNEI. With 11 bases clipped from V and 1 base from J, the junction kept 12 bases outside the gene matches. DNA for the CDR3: TGTGCCGGGCTTGTTTACAGCGGGAGGGGCACAGATACGCAGTATTTT. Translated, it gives CAGLVYSGRGTDTQYF.

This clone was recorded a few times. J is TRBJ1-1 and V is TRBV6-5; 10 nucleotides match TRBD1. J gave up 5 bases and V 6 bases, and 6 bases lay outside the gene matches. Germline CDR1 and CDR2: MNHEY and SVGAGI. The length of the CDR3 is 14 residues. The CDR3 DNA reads TGTGCCAGCAGCCGACAGGGGGCTAAAACTGAAGCTTTCTTT. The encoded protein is CASSRQGAKTEAFF.

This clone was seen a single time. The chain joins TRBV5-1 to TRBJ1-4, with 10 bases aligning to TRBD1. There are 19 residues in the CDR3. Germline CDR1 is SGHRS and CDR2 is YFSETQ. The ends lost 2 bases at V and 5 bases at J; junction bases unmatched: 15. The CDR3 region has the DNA TGCGCCAGCAGCTTTACAGTCCCGGGACAGGGGTGGGCCAATGAAAAACTGTTTTTT. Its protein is CASSFTVPGQGWANEKLFF.

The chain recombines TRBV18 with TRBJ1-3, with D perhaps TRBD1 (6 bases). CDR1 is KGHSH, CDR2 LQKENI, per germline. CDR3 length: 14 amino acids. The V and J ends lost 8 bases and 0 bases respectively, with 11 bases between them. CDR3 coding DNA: TGTGCCAGCCCAGACAGGAGCTCTGGAAACACCATATATTTT. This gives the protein CASPDRSSGNTIYF.

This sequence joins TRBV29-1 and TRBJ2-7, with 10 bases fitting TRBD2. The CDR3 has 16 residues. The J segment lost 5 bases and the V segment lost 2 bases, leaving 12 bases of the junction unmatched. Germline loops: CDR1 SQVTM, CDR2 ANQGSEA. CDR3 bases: TGCAGCGTTGAACTGCCTAGCGGGAGTGCGGCCCACGAGCAGTACTTC. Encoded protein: CSVELPSGSAAHEQYF.

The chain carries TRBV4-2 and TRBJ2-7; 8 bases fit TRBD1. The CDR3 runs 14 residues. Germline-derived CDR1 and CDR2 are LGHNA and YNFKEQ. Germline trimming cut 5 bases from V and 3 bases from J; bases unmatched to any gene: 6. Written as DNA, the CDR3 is TGTGCCAGCAGCTTTGGGACAGGATTCTACGAGCAGTACTTC. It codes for CASSFGTGFYEQYF.

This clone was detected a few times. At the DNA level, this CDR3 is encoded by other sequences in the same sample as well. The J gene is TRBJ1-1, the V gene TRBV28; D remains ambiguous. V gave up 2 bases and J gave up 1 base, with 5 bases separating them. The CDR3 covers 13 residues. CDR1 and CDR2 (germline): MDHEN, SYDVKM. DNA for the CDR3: TGTGCCAGCAGTTTACGGGAGAACACTGAAGCTTTCTTT. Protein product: CASSLRENTEAFF.

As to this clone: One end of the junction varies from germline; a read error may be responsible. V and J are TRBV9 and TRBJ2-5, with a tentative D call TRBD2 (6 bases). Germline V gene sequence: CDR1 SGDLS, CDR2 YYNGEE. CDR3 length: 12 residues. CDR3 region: CLPRGREETQYF. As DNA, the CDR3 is TGCCTCCCGAGGGGCCGGGAGGAGACCCAGTACTTC. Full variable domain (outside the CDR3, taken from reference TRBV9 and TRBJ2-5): DSGVTQTPKHLITATGQRVTLRCSPRSGDLSVYWYQQSLDQGLQFLIQYYNGEERAKGNILERFSAQQFPDLHSELNLSSLELGDSALYFCLPRGREETQYFGPGTRLLVL.

The CDR3 nucleotides are TGTGCCAGCAGTCACGGGCTGCGCCGGGAGGGGTCCTACAATGAGCAGTTCTTC. Translated, it gives CASSHGLRREGSYNEQFF. The chain combines TRBV28 with TRBJ2-1; 8 bases map to TRBD2. Germline trimming cut 5 bases from V and 1 base from J; bases unmatched to any gene: 13. CDR3 length equals 18 residues. CDR1 and CDR2 from the germline V gene are MDHEN and SYDVKM.

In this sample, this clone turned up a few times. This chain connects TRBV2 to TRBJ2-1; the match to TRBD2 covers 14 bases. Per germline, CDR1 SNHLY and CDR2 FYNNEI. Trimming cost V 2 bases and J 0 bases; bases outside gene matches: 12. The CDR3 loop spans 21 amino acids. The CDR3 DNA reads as TGTGCCAGCAGTGAATGGGGGGGACTAGCGGGAGAGGATAGCTCCTACAATGAGCAGTTCTTC. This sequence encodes CASSEWGGLAGEDSSYNEQFF.

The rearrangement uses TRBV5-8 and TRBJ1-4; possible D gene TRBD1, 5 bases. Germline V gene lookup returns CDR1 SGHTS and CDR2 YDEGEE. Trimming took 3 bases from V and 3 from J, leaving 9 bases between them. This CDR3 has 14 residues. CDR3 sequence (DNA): TGTGCCAGCAGCTGGGGGGAGGCTAATGAAAAACTGTTTTTT. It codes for CASSWGEANEKLFF.

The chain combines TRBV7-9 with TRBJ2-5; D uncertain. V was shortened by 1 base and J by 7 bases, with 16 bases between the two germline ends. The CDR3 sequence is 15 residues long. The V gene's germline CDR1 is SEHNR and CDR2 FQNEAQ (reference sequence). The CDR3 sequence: CASSLGVYGWRTQYF. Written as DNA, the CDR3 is TGTGCCAGCAGCTTAGGGGTTTACGGGTGGAGGACCCAGTACTTC.

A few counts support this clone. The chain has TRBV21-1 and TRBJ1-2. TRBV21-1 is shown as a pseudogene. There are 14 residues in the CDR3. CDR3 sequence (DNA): TGTGCCAGCACATCCGGGAAGGGATTCTATGGCTACACCTTC. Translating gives CASTSGKGFYGYTF.

For the CDR3, the DNA is TGTGCCAGCGGGAGACTAGCGGGCAATGAGCAGTTCTTC. It yields the protein CASGRLAGNEQFF. The chain is built from TRBV2 and TRBJ2-1, with 10 nucleotides matching TRBD2. The V and J ends lost 8 bases and 6 bases, in that order; junction bases with no gene match: 4. In germline, CDR1 is SNHLY, CDR2 FYNNEI. The CDR3 totals 13 residues. The whole variable domain, remainder taken from reference TRBV2 and TRBJ2-1, is EPEVTQTPSHQVTQMGQEVILRCVPISNHLYFYWYRQILGQKVEFLVSFYNNEISEKSEIFDDQFSVERPDGSNFTLKIRSTKLEDSAMYFCASGRLAGNEQFFGPGTRLTVL.

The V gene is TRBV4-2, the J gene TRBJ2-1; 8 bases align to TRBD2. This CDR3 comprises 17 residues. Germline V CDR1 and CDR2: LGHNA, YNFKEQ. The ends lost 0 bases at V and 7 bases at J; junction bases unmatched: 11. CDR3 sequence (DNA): TGTGCCAGCAGCCAAGATTCCCTAGCGGGTGGGGATAATGAGCAGTTCTTC. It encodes CASSQDSLAGGDNEQFF.

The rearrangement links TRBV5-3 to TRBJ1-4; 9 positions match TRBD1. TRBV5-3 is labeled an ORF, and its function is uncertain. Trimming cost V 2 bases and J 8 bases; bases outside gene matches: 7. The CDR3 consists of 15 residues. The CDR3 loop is CARSLTGGQGEKLFF. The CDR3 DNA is TGTGCCAGAAGCTTAACAGGGGGCCAGGGGGAAAAACTGTTTTTT.

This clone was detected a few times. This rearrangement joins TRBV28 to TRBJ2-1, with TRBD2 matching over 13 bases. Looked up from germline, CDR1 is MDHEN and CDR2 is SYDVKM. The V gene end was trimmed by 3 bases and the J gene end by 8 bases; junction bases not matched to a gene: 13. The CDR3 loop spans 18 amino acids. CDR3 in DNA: TGTGCCAGCAGTTTCCCCCCGCGGACTAGCGGGAGAGGCGATGAGCAGTTCTTC. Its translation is CASSFPPRTSGRGDEQFF.

In DNA form, the CDR3 reads TGTGCCAGCAGCTCGGCGGGTGGGGGCGGCGAGCAGTTCTTC. This translates into CASSSAGGGGEQFF. J is TRBJ2-1 and V is TRBV7-9, with D perhaps matching TRBD1 (6 bases). Germline V gene data show CDR1 as SEHNR and CDR2 as FQNEAQ (reference sequence). The CDR3 spans 14 residues. V was clipped by 4 bases and J by 10 bases, with 17 bases between them.

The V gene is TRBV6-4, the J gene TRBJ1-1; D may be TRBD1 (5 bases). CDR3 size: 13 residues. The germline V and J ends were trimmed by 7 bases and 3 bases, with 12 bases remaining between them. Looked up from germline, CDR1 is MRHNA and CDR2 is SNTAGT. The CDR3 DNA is TGTGCCAGCACCCCCGGGGGGTACACTGAAGCTTTCTTT. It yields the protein CASTPGGYTEAFF.

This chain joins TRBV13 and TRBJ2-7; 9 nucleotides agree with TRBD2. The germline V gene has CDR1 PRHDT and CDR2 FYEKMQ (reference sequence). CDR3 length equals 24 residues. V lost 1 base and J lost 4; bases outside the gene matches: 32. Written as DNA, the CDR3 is TGTGCCAGCAGCTTAGTCGAGGGGTGGTGGCGGGAGGGCCATCCTTCTCAATCCTCGTACGAGCAGTACTTC. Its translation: CASSLVEGWWREGHPSQSSYEQYF.

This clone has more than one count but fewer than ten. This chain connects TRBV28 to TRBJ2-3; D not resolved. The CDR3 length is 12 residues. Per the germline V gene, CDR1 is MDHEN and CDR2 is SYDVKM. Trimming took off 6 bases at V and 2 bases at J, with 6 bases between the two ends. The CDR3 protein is CASSYITDTQYF. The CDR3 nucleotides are TGTGCCAGCAGCTATATCACAGATACGCAGTATTTT.